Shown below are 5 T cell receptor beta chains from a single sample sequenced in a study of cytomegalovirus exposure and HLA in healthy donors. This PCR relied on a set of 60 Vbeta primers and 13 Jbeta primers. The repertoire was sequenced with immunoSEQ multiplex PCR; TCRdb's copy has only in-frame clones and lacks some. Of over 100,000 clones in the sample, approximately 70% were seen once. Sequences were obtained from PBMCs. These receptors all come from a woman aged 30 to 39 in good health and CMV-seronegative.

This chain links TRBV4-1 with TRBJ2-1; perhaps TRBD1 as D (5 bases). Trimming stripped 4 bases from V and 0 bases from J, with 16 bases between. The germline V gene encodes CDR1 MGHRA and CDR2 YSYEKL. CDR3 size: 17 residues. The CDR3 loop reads CASSRGHGPTSYNEQFF. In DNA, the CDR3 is TGCGCCAGCAGCCGAGGACACGGGCCCACCTCCTACAATGAGCAGTTCTTC.

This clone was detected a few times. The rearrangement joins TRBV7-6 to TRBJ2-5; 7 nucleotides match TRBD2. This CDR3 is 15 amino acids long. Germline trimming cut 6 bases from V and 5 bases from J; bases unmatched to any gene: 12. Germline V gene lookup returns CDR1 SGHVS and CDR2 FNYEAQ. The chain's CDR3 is CASSRTGGGGETQYF. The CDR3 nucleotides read TGTGCCAGCAGTCGAACCGGCGGGGGTGGCGAGACCCAGTACTTC.

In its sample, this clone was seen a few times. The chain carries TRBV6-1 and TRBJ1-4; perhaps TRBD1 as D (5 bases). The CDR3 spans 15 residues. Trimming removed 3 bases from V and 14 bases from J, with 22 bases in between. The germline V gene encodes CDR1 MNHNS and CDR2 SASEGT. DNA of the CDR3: TGTGCCAGCAGTGACGGCCTTCGGACCGCCCAGGGTCTGTTTTTT. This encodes CASSDGLRTAQGLFF.

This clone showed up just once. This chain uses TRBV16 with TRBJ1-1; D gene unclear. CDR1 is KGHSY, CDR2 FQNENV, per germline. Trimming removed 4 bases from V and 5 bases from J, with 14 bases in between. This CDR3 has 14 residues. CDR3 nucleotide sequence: TGTGCCAGCAGCCGTCCCGGTTCGGGTACTGAAGCTTTCTTT. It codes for CASSRPGSGTEAFF.

For the CDR3, the DNA is TGTGCCAGCAGCTTTGAGTCCACTTATGGCTACACCTTC. It is translated as CASSFESTYGYTF. The J gene is TRBJ1-2, the V gene TRBV7-2; the D is unclear. CDR1 is SGHTA and CDR2 is FQGNSA in the germline V gene. The CDR3 runs to 13 residues. The V gene lost 3 bases and the J gene lost 5 bases, with 10 bases spanning the gap.